The present T cell receptor (beta chain) was sequenced within a study of post-analysis software for immune sequencing data. TCR beta libraries were prepared from cDNA with unique molecular identifiers. TCRdb recomputed calls from the PCR reads with MiXCR, one row per CDR3 protein. This table holds roughly 700,000 distinct CDR3 sequences, about 27% found once. This clonotype originated in a girl aged 10 to 17 with multiple sclerosis. Sequencing was performed on blood.

The CDR3 DNA reads as TGTGCCAGCAGTTTTAGCAGGGCTGATCAGCCCCAGCATTTT. This translates into CASSFSRADQPQHF. The V gene is TRBV28, the J gene TRBJ1-5, with TRBD1 as a possible D gene (5 bases). The V end lost 3 bases, the J end lost 5 bases, and 11 bases lay between the germline ends. CDR1 is MDHEN and CDR2 is SYDVKM in the germline V gene. CDR3 length: 14 residues.